Shown below are 11 T cell receptor beta chains from a single sample sequenced in a study of read filtering for tumor transcriptome and immune sequencing. From roughly 390 ng of RNA, a library with molecular barcoded alpha/delta and beta/gamma adaptors was made. TCRdb re-called the reads with MiXCR, one entry per CDR3 protein. The profile shows approximately 41,000 distinct CDR3 sequences, roughly 13% of them singletons. The sequenced material came from a population of CD138-negative cells sorted from bone marrow. Source of these receptors: a donor over 35 with multiple myeloma.

This clonotype was counted a few times. The V call is TRBV28, the J call TRBJ2-2; TRBD2 matches 10 bases. The V segment lost 7 bases and the J segment 7 bases; nucleotides outside the gene matches: 9. There are 15 residues in the CDR3. Looked up from germline, CDR1 is MDHEN and CDR2 is SYDVKM. The CDR3 loop reads CASTIGLAGDGELFF. Here the CDR3 DNA reads TGTGCCAGCACCATTGGGCTAGCGGGAGACGGGGAGCTGTTTTTT.

This clonotype was detected ten times or more. This chain connects TRBV28 to TRBJ1-5; TRBD1 agrees at 8 bases. V was clipped by 6 bases and J by 11 bases; unmatched bases: 12. The CDR3 is made up of 14 amino acids. Germline CDR1 MDHEN, CDR2 SYDVKM. The CDR3 DNA sequence: TGTGCCAGCAGCGACGGGGACAGGAAGAGGGCCCAGCATTTT. It encodes CASSDGDRKRAQHF.

This clonotype was seen ten or more times. CDR3 nucleotide sequence: TGCAGCGTTGACCGCCTAGCGGGAGACAACACCGGGGAGCTGTTTTTT. It yields the protein CSVDRLAGDNTGELFF. This chain connects TRBV29-1 to TRBJ2-2, with 10 bases lining up with TRBD2. The CDR3 sequence is 16 residues long. Germline-derived CDR1 and CDR2 are SQVTM and ANQGSEA. The ends lost 3 bases at V and 2 bases at J; junction bases unmatched: 6.

This clonotype came up many times. J is TRBJ2-5 and V is TRBV24-1; D assignment may be TRBD1 or TRBD2 (5 bases each). Trimming removed 10 bases from V and 2 bases from J, with 13 bases in between. From germline, CDR1 is KGHDR and CDR2 SFDVKD. The CDR3 runs 13 residues. The CDR3 bases are TGTGCCACGGGTTCGGGACGGCAAGAGACCCAGTACTTC. It translates to CATGSGRQETQYF.

Many counts were recorded for this clonotype. The chain is built from TRBV7-9 and TRBJ1-4, with 8 nucleotides matching TRBD1. Unmatched junction bases numbered 5, after V lost 5 bases and J lost 0 bases. This CDR3 region has 16 residues. Germline V gene data show CDR1 as SEHNR and CDR2 as FQNEAQ (reference sequence). This CDR3 reads CASSGQGQTTNEKLFF. CDR3 sequence (DNA): TGTGCCAGCAGCGGACAGGGTCAAACAACTAATGAAAAACTGTTTTTT.

There are a few counts of this clonotype. This clone may be a read error of a much larger clone one base away. It is likely a read error, because the conserved phenylalanine at the end of the CDR3 is missing. V usage is TRBV5-1 and J usage is TRBJ2-3; TRBD2 agrees at 10 bases. The CDR3 loop spans 16 amino acids. Germline-derived CDR1 and CDR2 are SGHRS and YFSETQ. Trimming at V came to 0 bases and at J to 2 bases, leaving 3 bases not matched to a gene. The CDR3 DNA follows: TGCGCCAGCAGCTTGGGGACTAGCGGTCTCACAGATACGCAGTATTTA. Its protein is CASSLGTSGLTDTQYL.

On this clonotype itself: A far larger clone is only one base removed, so a read error is likely. The chain recombines TRBV11-1 with TRBJ2-1; TRBD2 matches 13 bases. The CDR3 has 16 residues. CDR1 is SGHAT and CDR2 is FQDESV in the germline V gene (reference sequence). CDR3: CGSSLGLAGDLDEQFF. The CDR3, as DNA: TGTGGCAGCAGCTTAGGACTAGCGGGAGATCTCGATGAGCAGTTCTTC.

The table lists this clonotype with many counts. V is TRBV7-2 and J is TRBJ2-1; D is undetermined. Germline CDR1 SGHTA, CDR2 FQGNSA. There are 14 residues in the CDR3. V was pared by 1 base and J by 5 bases, with 9 bases between. CDR3 amino acids: CASSLGRGNNEQFF. The CDR3, as DNA: TGTGCCAGCAGCTTAGGGCGTGGGAACAATGAGCAGTTCTTC.

The chain employs TRBV30 and TRBJ2-2; D is ambiguous. Germline lookup yields CDR1 GTSNPN and CDR2 SVGIG (reference sequence). With 7 bases removed from V and 6 bases from J, the gap between germline ends came to 18 bases. CDR3 length: 14 amino acids. The CDR3 nucleotides are TGTGCCTTCGGAACGATTAGGGTTTCCGGGGAGCTGTTTTTT. Its protein is CAFGTIRVSGELFF.

This clonotype was found many times. The genes are TRBV4-3 and TRBJ2-7; 7 bases fit TRBD1. The CDR3 has 15 residues. Trimming removed 1 base from V and 2 bases from J; junction bases left unmatched: 5. Germline lookup yields CDR1 LGHNA and CDR2 YSLEER. The CDR3 nucleotides read TGCGCCAGCAGCCAAGGGGGGCAGGGGGCCTACGAGCAGTACTTC. Protein product: CASSQGGQGAYEQYF.

This clonotype was counted only a few times. A read error is likely here: a far larger clone is one base away. The chain carries TRBV7-2 and TRBJ2-1, with 12 bases lining up with TRBD2. Germline CDR1 and CDR2: SGHTA and FQGNSA. The junction had 33 bases not matched to a gene; V was cut back by 5 bases and J by 13 bases. The CDR3 sequence is 22 residues long. CDR3 in amino acids: CASSLLSALGLAGDNFQETQFF. The CDR3 nucleotides read TGTGCCAGCAGCCTACTCTCCGCTTTGGGACTAGCGGGTGATAATTTCCAAGAGACCCAGTTCTTC.